Described below is a single T cell receptor (beta chain) sequence and its context. Its antigen is currently unknown. Libraries were prepared by immunoSEQ multiplex PCR; TCRdb keeps only in-frame clonotypes and omits some of them. Found here are about 39,000 clones, about 93% of them singletons; the top ten hold approximately 22%. The sample belongs to a study of OX40 agonist ivuxolimab in advanced cancers. Study-wide results and caveats: Both blood CD4+ and CD8+ T cells showed clonal growth by week 6 at 0.1 to 3.0 mg/kg. There were also nonresponders showing low normalized T-cell clonal expansion. Compared with CD4+, CD8+ T cells on average had more expanded clones.

CDR1 and CDR2 (germline): MNHNS, SASEGT. V was pared by 7 bases and J by 0 bases, with 10 bases between. The CDR3 loop spans 14 amino acids. This clonotype was obtained from an adult with an advanced solid tumor such as melanoma, head and neck, liver or kidney cancer. Sample: CD4+ or CD8+ T cells sorted from blood, taken in a trial of the OX40 agonist ivuxolimab. The chain joins TRBV6-1 to TRBJ2-4, with D uncertain. The CDR3 spells CASTTVLAKNIQYF. The DNA for the CDR3 is TGTGCCAGCACCACAGTCCTAGCCAAAAACATTCAGTACTTC.